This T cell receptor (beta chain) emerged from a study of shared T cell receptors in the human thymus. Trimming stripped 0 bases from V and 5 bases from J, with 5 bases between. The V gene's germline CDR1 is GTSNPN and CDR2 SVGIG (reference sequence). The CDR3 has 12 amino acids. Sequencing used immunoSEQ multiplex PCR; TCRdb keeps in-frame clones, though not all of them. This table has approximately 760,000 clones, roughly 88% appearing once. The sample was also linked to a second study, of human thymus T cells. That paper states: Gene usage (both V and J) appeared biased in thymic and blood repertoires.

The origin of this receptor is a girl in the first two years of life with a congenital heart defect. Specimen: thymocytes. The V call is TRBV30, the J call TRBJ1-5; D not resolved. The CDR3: CAWSVPYQPQHF. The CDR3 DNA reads TGTGCCTGGAGTGTTCCTTATCAGCCCCAGCATTTT.